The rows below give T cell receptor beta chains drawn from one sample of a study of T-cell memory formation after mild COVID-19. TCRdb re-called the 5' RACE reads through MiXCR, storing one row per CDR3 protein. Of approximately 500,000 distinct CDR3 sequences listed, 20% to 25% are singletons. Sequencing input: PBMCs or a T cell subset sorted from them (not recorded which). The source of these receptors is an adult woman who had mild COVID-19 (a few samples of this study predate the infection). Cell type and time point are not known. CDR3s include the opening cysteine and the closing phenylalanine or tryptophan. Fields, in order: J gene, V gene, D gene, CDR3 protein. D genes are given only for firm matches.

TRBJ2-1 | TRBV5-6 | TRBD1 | CASSLGTGVINEQFF
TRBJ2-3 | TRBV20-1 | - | CSARGPTSRGGMVGTDTQYF
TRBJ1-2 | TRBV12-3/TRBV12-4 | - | CASSLWENGYTF
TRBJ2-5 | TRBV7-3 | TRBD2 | CASSSLAGGPLQETQYF
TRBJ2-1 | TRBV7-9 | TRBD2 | CASSSSGRGDEQFF
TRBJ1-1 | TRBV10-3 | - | CAMGREGTEAFF
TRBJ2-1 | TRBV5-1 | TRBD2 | CASSLSGTSVYNEQFF
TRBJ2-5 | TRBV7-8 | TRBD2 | CASSHPLAAQETQYF
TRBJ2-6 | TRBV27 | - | CASSTGYPGANVLTF
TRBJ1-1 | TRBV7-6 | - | CASSFSSRVGYTEAFF
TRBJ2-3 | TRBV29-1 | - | CSADSMADTQYF
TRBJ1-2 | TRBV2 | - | CAFKGAETNYGYTF
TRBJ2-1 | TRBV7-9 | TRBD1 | CASRGTGYNEQFF
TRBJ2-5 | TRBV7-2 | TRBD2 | CASSPSGLRQAQYF
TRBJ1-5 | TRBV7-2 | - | CASSFDKLPNQPQHF
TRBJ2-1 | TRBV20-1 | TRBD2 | CSARWLAGGVNEQFF
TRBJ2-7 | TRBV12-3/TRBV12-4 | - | CASSLRWRDYEQYF
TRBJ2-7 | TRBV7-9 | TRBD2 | CASSLSGSNEQYF
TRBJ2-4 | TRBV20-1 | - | CSALGGTKNIQYF
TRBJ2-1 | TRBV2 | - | CASRVVGMIYNEQFF
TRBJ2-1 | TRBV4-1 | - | CASSHSERDRAYNEQFF
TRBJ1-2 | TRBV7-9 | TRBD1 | CASSFRDSDGYTF
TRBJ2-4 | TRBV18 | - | CASSLPGFGNIQYF
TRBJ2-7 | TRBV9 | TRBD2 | CASSVALAGAGEQYF
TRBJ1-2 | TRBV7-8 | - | CASSLDPDNYGYTF
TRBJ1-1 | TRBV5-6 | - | CASSSGAGMYTEGFF
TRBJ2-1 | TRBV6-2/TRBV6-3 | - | CASSSAFAPSYNEQFF
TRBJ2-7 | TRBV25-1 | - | CASSGSELGEQYF
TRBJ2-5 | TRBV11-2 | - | CASSLGLGWSVTLETQYF
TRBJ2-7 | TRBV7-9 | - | CASSLGATEKQYF
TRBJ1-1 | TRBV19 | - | CASTGNTEAFF
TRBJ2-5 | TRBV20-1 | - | CSAASGVPGAIQETQYF
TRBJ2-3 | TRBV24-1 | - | CATSDSRTRPVADTQYF
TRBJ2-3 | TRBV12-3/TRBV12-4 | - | CASSLAPGHTDTQYF
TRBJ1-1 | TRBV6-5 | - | CASSYLTGPGGTEAFF
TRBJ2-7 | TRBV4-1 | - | CASSQTRLSYEQYF
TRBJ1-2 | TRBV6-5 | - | CASSYRQGMGGYTF
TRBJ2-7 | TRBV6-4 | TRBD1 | CASSVAYGQGYEQYF
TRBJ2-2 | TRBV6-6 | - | CASSGPNTGELFF
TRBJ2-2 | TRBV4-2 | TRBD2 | CASSQDRGGDTGELFF
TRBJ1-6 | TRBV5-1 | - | CASSSGFNNSPLHF
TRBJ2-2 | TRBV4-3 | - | CASSPSPRAGTGELFF
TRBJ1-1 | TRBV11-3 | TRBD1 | CASSPTGQVNTEAFF
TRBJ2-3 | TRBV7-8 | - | CASSLGPGRSTDTQYF
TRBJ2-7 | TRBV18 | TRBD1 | CASSSSTGGHEQYF
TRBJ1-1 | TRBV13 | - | CASSLTGTTEAFF
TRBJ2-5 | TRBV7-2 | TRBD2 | CASSYSGSRETQYF